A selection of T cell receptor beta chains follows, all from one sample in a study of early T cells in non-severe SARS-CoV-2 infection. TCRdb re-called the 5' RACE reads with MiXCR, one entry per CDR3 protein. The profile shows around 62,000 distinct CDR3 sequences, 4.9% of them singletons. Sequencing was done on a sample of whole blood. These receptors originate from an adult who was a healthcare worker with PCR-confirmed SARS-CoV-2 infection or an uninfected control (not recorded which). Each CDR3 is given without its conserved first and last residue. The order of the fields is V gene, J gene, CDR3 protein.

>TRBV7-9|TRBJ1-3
VTQLDDTIY
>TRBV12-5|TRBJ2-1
ASGTGTGYNEQF
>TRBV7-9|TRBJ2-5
ASSQTRGLETQY
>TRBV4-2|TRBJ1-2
ASSQRTGRNYGYT
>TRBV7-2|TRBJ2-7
ASSTSGGEQY
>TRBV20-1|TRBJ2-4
SAQDRLAKNIQY
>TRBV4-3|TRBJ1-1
ASSQDGDRVYNEGTEAF
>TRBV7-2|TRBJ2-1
ASSLGGSRAHNEQF
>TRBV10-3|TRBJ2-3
AISEMETSTDTQY
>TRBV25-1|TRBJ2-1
ASSDARRGQDEQF
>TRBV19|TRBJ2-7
ASSIDRPGRVY
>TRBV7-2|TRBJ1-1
ASSLWTALEAF
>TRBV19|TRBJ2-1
ASSMVDSRRNEQF
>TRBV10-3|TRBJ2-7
AISVEDRSYEQY
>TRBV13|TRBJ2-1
ASSLAGRNTYNEQF
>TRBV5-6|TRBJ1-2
ASSPGTGIGYGYT
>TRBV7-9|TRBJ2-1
ASSLRDGYNEQF
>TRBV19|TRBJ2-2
ASSISRNTGELF
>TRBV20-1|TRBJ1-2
SAKVHHGGYT
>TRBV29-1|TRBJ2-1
SVDASGGDEQF
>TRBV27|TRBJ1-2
ASSVGQGGYGYT
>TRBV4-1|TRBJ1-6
ASSPSPARPNSPLH
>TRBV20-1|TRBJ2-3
SASARDRATDTQY
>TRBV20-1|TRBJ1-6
SAKKERVPNSPLH
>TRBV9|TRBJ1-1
ASSVEGERTAF
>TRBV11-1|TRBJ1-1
ASSVSMNTEAF
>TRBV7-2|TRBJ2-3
ASSWRGGHTDTQY
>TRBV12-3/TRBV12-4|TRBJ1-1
ASNFAGMGTEAF
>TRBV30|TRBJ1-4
AWSGTSTGGTEKLF
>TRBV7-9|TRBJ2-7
ASSFTGSSYEQY
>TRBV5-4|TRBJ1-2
ASSSGGGRTNYGYT
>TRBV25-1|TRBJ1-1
ASSEAQGVNTEAF
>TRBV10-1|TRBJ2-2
ASTRDTGELF
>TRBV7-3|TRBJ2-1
ASSSTGGNNEQF
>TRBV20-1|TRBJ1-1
SAPAEGMNTEAF